The T cell receptor beta chain under discussion was sequenced for a study of human T cells and chemical hapten exposure. The library gave individual cDNA molecules unique molecular identifiers. TCRdb re-called the RACE reads through MiXCR, storing one row per CDR3 protein. The sample shows approximately 89,000 distinct CDR3 sequences, 6.5% to 8% of them seen only once. This clonotype showed up just a few times. The CDR3 loop spans 13 amino acids. Germline lookup yields CDR1 SGHRS and CDR2 YFSETQ. Deletions cut 2 bases from V and 0 bases from J, with 5 bases between. Time point described: patch test 2, 6 weeks after DPC sensitization. Documented treatment: therapeutic diphenylcyclopropenone sensitization with weekly scalp DPC. Samples of blood were obtained prior to the application of each patch test.

The origin of this receptor is a woman aged 25 to 39 with alopecia areata. Some clones in this sample may be carry-over from other donors' samples. This sample comprised whole blood, obtained in connection with sensitization to the hapten diphenylcyclopropenone (DPC). The chain is built from TRBV5-1 and TRBJ1-2; D is undetermined. CDR3 residues: CASSFGSNYGYTF. The DNA of the CDR3 is TGCGCCAGCAGCTTTGGTTCTAACTATGGCTACACCTTC.